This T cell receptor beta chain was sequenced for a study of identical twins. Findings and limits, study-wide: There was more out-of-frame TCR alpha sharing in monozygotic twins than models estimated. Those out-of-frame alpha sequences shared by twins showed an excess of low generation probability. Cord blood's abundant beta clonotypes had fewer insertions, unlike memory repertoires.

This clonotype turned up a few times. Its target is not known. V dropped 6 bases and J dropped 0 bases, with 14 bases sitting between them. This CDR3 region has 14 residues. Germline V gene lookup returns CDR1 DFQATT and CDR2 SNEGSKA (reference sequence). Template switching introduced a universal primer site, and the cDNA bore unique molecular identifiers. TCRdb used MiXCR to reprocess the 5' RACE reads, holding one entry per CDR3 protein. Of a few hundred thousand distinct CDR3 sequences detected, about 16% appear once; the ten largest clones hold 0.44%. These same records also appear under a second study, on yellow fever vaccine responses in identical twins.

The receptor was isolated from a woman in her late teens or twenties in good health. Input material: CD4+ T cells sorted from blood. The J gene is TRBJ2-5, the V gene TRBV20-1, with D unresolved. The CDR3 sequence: CSASPSTNQETQYF. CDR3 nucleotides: TGCAGTGCCTCCCCAAGTACGAACCAAGAGACCCAGTACTTC.